The 32 T cell receptor beta chains listed next were all sequenced from one sample in a study of cytomegalovirus exposure and HLA in healthy donors. 13 Jbeta primers and 60 Vbeta primers were used for the PCR. Method: immunoSEQ multiplex PCR; TCRdb's copy keeps in-frame clones and lacks some. The data show just over 150,000 clones, with more than 75% seen just once and roughly 2.4% held by the top ten. Sequencing was carried out using PBMCs. The receptors derive from a woman between 18 and 30 years old in good health and CMV-seronegative.

This chain joins TRBV4-3 and TRBJ2-3; TRBD2 might be the D (6 bases). CDR3 length: 15 residues. Trimming removed 2 bases from V and 1 base from J, with 10 bases in between. Germline CDR1 is LGHNA and CDR2 is YSLEER. CDR3 bases: TGCGCCAGCAGCCAAACTAGCTCAGGCACAGATACGCAGTATTTT. Amino acids: CASSQTSSGTDTQYF.

The chain recombines TRBV5-1 with TRBJ1-2, with D perhaps TRBD1 (6 bases). Germline V gives CDR1 SGHRS, CDR2 YFSETQ. V gave up 7 bases and J gave up 6 bases, with 19 bases separating them. The CDR3 is 14 residues long. CDR3: CASCLARTADGYTF. CDR3 DNA sequence: TGCGCCAGCTGCCTTGCAAGGACAGCCGATGGCTACACCTTC.

This sequence joins TRBV15 and TRBJ1-2, with D unclear. V was trimmed by 1 base and J by 5 bases, leaving 17 bases between them. The CDR3 contains 16 residues. The germline CDR1 and CDR2 sequences are LNHNV and YYDKDF (reference sequence). CDR3 sequence: CATSRALSQEWYGYTF. Written as DNA, the CDR3 is TGTGCCACCAGCAGAGCCCTTTCCCAGGAATGGTATGGCTACACCTTC.

The chain has TRBV10-1 and TRBJ2-3; TRBD1 matches at 9 bases. There are 14 residues in the CDR3. Germline V lookup: CDR1 WNHNN, CDR2 SYGVQD (reference sequence). With 9 bases clipped from V and 2 bases from J, the junction kept 6 bases outside the gene matches. As DNA, the CDR3 is TGCGCCAGAATCCGGGACAGGGCCACAGATACGCAGTATTTT. It yields the protein CARIRDRATDTQYF.

This clone was detected only once. One end of the junction is discordant with germline, which a read error may explain. The V gene is TRBV7-8, the J gene TRBJ2-7; 7 positions match TRBD2. CDR1 is SGHVS and CDR2 is FQNEAQ in the germline V gene. The CDR3 has 11 residues. CDR3 nucleotides: TGTGCCGGCAGCGGGGCTCGAGAGCAGTACTTC. Its translation: CAGSGAREQYF.

This chain uses TRBV7-9 with TRBJ2-2, with D unclear. V dropped 4 bases and J dropped 7 bases, with 7 bases sitting between them. The CDR3 runs 12 residues. Germline CDR1 reads SEHNR; CDR2 reads FQNEAQ (reference sequence). The CDR3 reads CASSSSVGELFF. CDR3 nucleotide sequence: TGTGCCAGCAGCTCCAGCGTCGGGGAGCTGTTTTTT.

V usage is TRBV18 and J usage is TRBJ1-3; D is possibly TRBD1 (6 bases). Germline values: CDR1 KGHSH, CDR2 LQKENI. The CDR3 loop spans 15 amino acids. V dropped 3 bases and J dropped 2 bases, with 11 bases sitting between them. The CDR3 loop is CASSPMDSAGNTIYF. In DNA, the CDR3 is TGTGCCAGCTCACCGATGGACAGTGCTGGAAACACCATATATTTT.

This chain uses TRBV27 with TRBJ1-4; D call uncertain. Germline CDR1 MNHEY, CDR2 SMNVEV (reference sequence). This CDR3 has 19 amino acids. V dropped 3 bases and J dropped 0 bases, with 20 bases sitting between them. Here the CDR3 DNA reads TGTGCCAGCAGTTTGGCCGCAGTAATCCCGAGGGCAACTAATGAAAAACTGTTTTTT. Translating gives CASSLAAVIPRATNEKLFF.

This clone was seen just once. The chain combines TRBV7-2 with TRBJ2-7, with TRBD2 matching 10 bases. The CDR3 runs 15 residues. The V gene's germline CDR1 is SGHTA and CDR2 FQGNSA. J lost 1 base, V lost 5 bases, and 5 bases had no gene match. In DNA, the CDR3 is TGTGCCAGCAGCCCGGGACTAGCGAGATCCTACGAGCAGTACTTC. It translates to CASSPGLARSYEQYF. Full variable domain (outside the CDR3, taken from reference TRBV7-2 and TRBJ2-7): GAGVSQSPSNKVTEKGKDVELRCDPISGHTALYWYRQSLGQGLEFLIYFQGNSAPDKSGLPSDRFSAERTGGSVSTLTIQRTQQEDSAVYLCASSPGLARSYEQYFGPGTRLTVT.

The V call is TRBV28, the J call TRBJ2-5; a possible D gene is TRBD2 (5 bases). The germline V gene has CDR1 MDHEN and CDR2 SYDVKM. V was pared by 11 bases and J by 4 bases, with 17 bases between. This CDR3 contains 13 residues. CDR3 DNA sequence: TGTGCCGGGAGAAAAGGCCCTAGAGAGACCCAGTACTTC. Protein: CAGRKGPRETQYF.

This clone was detected once. This rearrangement joins TRBV30 to TRBJ2-3; 8 bases match TRBD2. The junction had 5 bases not matched to a gene; V was cut back by 0 bases and J by 3 bases. CDR3 length equals 15 residues. Looked up from germline, CDR1 is GTSNPN and CDR2 is SVGIG (reference sequence). The CDR3 DNA is TGTGCCTGGAGTGTTGACGGGAGGGCAACAGATACGCAGTATTTT. It encodes CAWSVDGRATDTQYF. The whole variable domain, remainder taken from reference TRBV30 and TRBJ2-3, is SQTIHQWPATLVQPVGSPLSLECTVEGTSNPNLYWYRQAAGRGLQLLFYSVGIGQISSEVPQNLSASRPQDRQFILSSKKLLLSDSGFYLCAWSVDGRATDTQYFGPGTRLTVL.

The chain has TRBV9 and TRBJ2-5; TRBD2 matches 8 bases. Germline loops: CDR1 SGDLS, CDR2 YYNGEE. The CDR3 covers 16 residues. V shed 4 bases, J shed 5 bases, and the junction held 13 bases outside the gene matches. The CDR3 protein is CASSTGTRDYWETQYF. The CDR3, as DNA: TGTGCCAGCAGCACTGGGACTAGAGATTATTGGGAGACCCAGTACTTC.

This clone was detected only a few times. The chain joins TRBV27 to TRBJ2-5; 7 bases align to TRBD2. CDR3 length: 15 amino acids. In germline, CDR1 is MNHEY, CDR2 SMNVEV (reference sequence). V lost 4 bases to trimming and J lost 1 base; unmatched junction nucleotides: 6. For the CDR3, the DNA is TGTGCCAGCAGTTCTAGCGGAGGCCGCCAAGAGACCCAGTACTTC. As protein: CASSSSGGRQETQYF.

The chain employs TRBV5-1 and TRBJ1-2, with D hard to call. The V gene's germline CDR1 is SGHRS and CDR2 YFSETQ. The CDR3 extends over 15 amino acids. V lost 0 bases and J 0 bases, leaving 9 bases between the germline ends. The CDR3: CASSLVGDSNYGYTF. CDR3 coding DNA: TGCGCCAGCAGCTTGGTAGGAGATTCTAACTATGGCTACACCTTC.

The V gene is TRBV27, the J gene TRBJ2-6; D not resolved. Germline V gene data show CDR1 as MNHEY and CDR2 as SMNVEV (reference sequence). The CDR3 totals 16 residues. V was trimmed by 1 base and J by 3 bases, leaving 10 bases between them. This CDR3 reads CASSLFEGGGANVLTF. Written as DNA, the CDR3 is TGTGCCAGCAGTTTATTCGAAGGCGGTGGGGCCAACGTCCTGACTTTC.

This clone has just one count. The chain is built from TRBV10-3 and TRBJ1-1, with D possibly being TRBD1 (6 bases). Trimming cost V 7 bases and J 5 bases, with 20 bases left between them. Germline V gives CDR1 ENHRY, CDR2 SYGVKD. The CDR3 covers 15 residues. The CDR3 loop reads CAINSPGGGLTEAFF. The CDR3, as DNA: TGTGCCATCAATTCCCCGGGGGGCGGGTTGACTGAAGCTTTCTTT.

This CDR3 is CASSDDSLMNTEAFF. The CDR3 DNA follows: TGTGCCAGCAGCGACGACAGTTTGATGAACACTGAAGCTTTCTTT. The genes are TRBV7-9 and TRBJ1-1; a possible D gene is TRBD1 (5 bases). The CDR3 is 15 amino acids. The germline V gene encodes CDR1 SEHNR and CDR2 FQNEAQ (reference sequence). V was shortened by 5 bases and J by 0 bases, with 13 bases between the two germline ends.

This chain joins TRBV9 and TRBJ2-5, with TRBD1 as a possible D gene (5 bases). V gave up 7 bases and J gave up 1 base, with 14 bases separating them. CDR1 SGDLS and CDR2 YYNGEE come from the germline V gene. This CDR3 has 14 residues. The CDR3 protein is CASSPGLLQETQYF. CDR3 coding DNA: TGTGCCAGCTCGCCAGGGCTGCTCCAAGAGACCCAGTACTTC.

This clone occurred a few times. V usage is TRBV6-6 and J usage is TRBJ1-5; tentatively, D is TRBD1 (6 bases). The CDR3 extends over 15 amino acids. The ends were cut back, 0 bases at V and 7 bases at J, with 13 bases in the middle. CDR1 and CDR2 from the germline V gene are MNHNY and SVGAGI (reference sequence). CDR3 residues: CASSYSAGVGQPQHF. Here the CDR3 DNA reads TGTGCCAGCAGTTACTCGGCAGGGGTGGGACAGCCCCAGCATTTT.

This chain joins TRBV19 and TRBJ2-7, with D uncertain. In germline, CDR1 is LNHDA, CDR2 SQIVND (reference sequence). The CDR3 length is 14 residues. The germline V and J ends were trimmed by 6 bases and 4 bases, with 16 bases remaining between them. Here the CDR3 reads CASRLLVEVYEQYF. CDR3 DNA sequence: TGTGCCAGTAGACTTCTTGTCGAAGTTTACGAGCAGTACTTC.

The chain uses TRBV27 and TRBJ1-6; TRBD1 matches at 9 bases. The germline CDR1 and CDR2 sequences are MNHEY and SMNVEV (reference sequence). This CDR3 is built from 16 residues. Trimming at V came to 1 base and at J to 5 bases, leaving 3 bases not matched to a gene. The CDR3 DNA is TGTGCCAGCAGTTTATTGACAGGGGGAAATAATTCACCCCTCCACTTT. Amino acids: CASSLLTGGNNSPLHF.

This clone appeared a few times. The chain links TRBV6-1 to TRBJ1-5, with a possible D match to TRBD1 (6 bases). The CDR3 runs 13 residues. Looked up from germline, CDR1 is MNHNS and CDR2 is SASEGT. Deletions cut 8 bases from V and 6 bases from J, with 14 bases between. The CDR3 here is CASDLLGAQPQHF. The CDR3, as DNA: TGTGCCAGCGACCTACTGGGGGCTCAGCCCCAGCATTTT.

The CDR3: CASSKSGGEHNEQFF. CDR3 bases: TGCGCCAGCAGCAAAAGCGGGGGGGAACACAATGAGCAGTTCTTC. This rearrangement joins TRBV5-1 to TRBJ2-1, with 10 bases identical to TRBD2. V gave up 4 bases and J gave up 5 bases; unmatched junction bases: 6. The CDR3 runs to 15 residues. CDR1 and CDR2 from the germline V gene are SGHRS and YFSETQ.

This chain uses TRBV5-1 with TRBJ2-1; 7 bases fit TRBD2. CDR1 and CDR2 (germline): SGHRS, YFSETQ. CDR3 length: 15 residues. Trimming took 1 base from V and 2 from J; bases not matched to a gene: 3. The CDR3 region has the DNA TGCGCCAGCAGCTTGTCTAGCGGAACCTACAATGAGCAGTTCTTC. This translates into CASSLSSGTYNEQFF.

The chain couples TRBV18 to TRBJ2-2; 7 nucleotides align to TRBD2. J was trimmed by 1 base and V by 8 bases; bases with no gene match: 13. This CDR3 spans 17 amino acids. Germline V gene sequence: CDR1 KGHSH, CDR2 LQKENI. The CDR3 bases are TGTGCCAGCATCCGCGAACTAGCGAGGATGAACACCGGGGAGCTGTTTTTT. This translates into CASIRELARMNTGELFF. Full variable domain (remainder filled in from reference TRBV18 and TRBJ2-2): NAGVMQNPRHLVRRRGQEARLRCSPMKGHSHVYWYRQLPEEGLKFMVYLQKENIIDESGMPKERFSAEFPKEGPSILRIQQVVRGDSAAYFCASIRELARMNTGELFFGEGSRLTVL.

The table lists this clone with a count of one. This chain links TRBV7-2 with TRBJ2-1; 11 bases are a match to TRBD2. V gave up 2 bases and J gave up 0 bases; unmatched junction bases: 6. CDR1 and CDR2 from the germline V gene are SGHTA and FQGNSA. This CDR3 contains 18 residues. The CDR3: CASSLLAGGPSSYNEQFF. The DNA for the CDR3 is TGTGCCAGCAGCTTACTAGCGGGAGGCCCTAGCTCCTACAATGAGCAGTTCTTC.

The chain carries TRBV15 and TRBJ2-5; D gene unclear. Trimming removed 0 bases at V and 5 bases at J, with 7 bases between. CDR3 length equals 13 residues. CDR1 and CDR2 from the germline V gene are LNHNV and YYDKDF (reference sequence). CDR3 nucleotides: TGTGCCACCAGCAGAGATGACTTCGAGACCCAGTACTTC. Encoded protein: CATSRDDFETQYF.

There are a few counts of this clone. V and J are TRBV6-4 and TRBJ2-7; 8 bases align to TRBD1. CDR3 length: 12 amino acids. The germline CDR1 and CDR2 sequences are MRHNA and SNTAGT. V lost 9 bases and J lost 3; bases outside the gene matches: 4. The CDR3 region has the DNA TGTGCCAGACAGGGGGGAGGCTACGAGCAGTACTTC. Its translation: CARQGGGYEQYF.

This sequence joins TRBV28 and TRBJ2-7, with D perhaps TRBD2 (6 bases). Germline CDR1 and CDR2: MDHEN and SYDVKM. This CDR3 region has 14 residues. V lost 8 bases and J lost 6, with 20 bases in between. Here the CDR3 reads CASGGDRIGGEQYF. The DNA of the CDR3 is TGTGCCAGCGGAGGGGACCGCATAGGCGGCGAGCAGTACTTC.

The chain couples TRBV7-2 to TRBJ2-5; 10 bases line up with TRBD2. CDR3 size: 16 residues. V lost 3 bases, J lost 5 bases, and 9 bases stayed unmatched. Germline V lookup: CDR1 SGHTA, CDR2 FQGNSA. The CDR3 region is CASSFQTTSGWETQYF. In DNA form, the CDR3 reads TGTGCCAGCAGCTTTCAAACGACTAGCGGGTGGGAGACCCAGTACTTC.

This clone was detected a few times. CDR3 in DNA: TGTGCCAGCTCCGTGAGCGGGATAGGCAATCAGCCCCAGCATTTT. This gives the protein CASSVSGIGNQPQHF. V gene TRBV18 combines with J gene TRBJ1-5; D ambiguous. Trimming left V 6 bases short and J 2 bases short, with 14 bases between. The CDR3 has 15 residues. Germline CDR1 is KGHSH and CDR2 is LQKENI.

The rearrangement joins TRBV7-2 to TRBJ2-1; D perhaps matches TRBD2 (5 bases). CDR1 is SGHTA, CDR2 FQGNSA, per germline. The CDR3 has 15 amino acids. Trimming took 5 bases from V and 0 from J, leaving 11 bases between them. The CDR3 is CASSATRDSYNEQFF. Written as DNA, the CDR3 is TGTGCCAGCAGCGCAACCCGGGACTCCTACAATGAGCAGTTCTTC.